Given below is one T cell receptor (beta chain) in context. Which antigen it targets is not known. No much larger clone is present one base from it, and per-base qualities are unavailable. The trial excluded patients who had a history of autoimmune disease or were on systemic immunosuppression. Peripheral blood for TCR sequencing was collected from all dose cohorts at baseline, on cycle 4 day 1, and on cycle 7 day 1. The samples were drawn from a first-in-human, open-label, multicenter phase I dose-escalation trial of ivuxolimab. The trial enrolled adults with locally advanced or metastatic head and neck squamous cell, hepatocellular, melanoma or renal cell carcinoma. CD4+ and CD8+ T cells were sorted separately from peripheral blood before TCR sequencing. The data stem from a study of OX40 agonist ivuxolimab in advanced cancers. Background for the entire study: The costimulatory receptor OX40 (CD134) was targeted by ivuxolimab, a fully human IgG2 agonistic monoclonal antibody. The dose-escalation cohort was roughly 83% male with a mean age of around 64 years, ranging from roughly 23 to 79. Prior anti-PD-1, anti-PD-L1 or anti-CTLA-4 therapy was permitted, and about two fifths of dose-escalation patients had received checkpoint inhibitors. Partial responses occurred in three dose-escalation patients, of whom one had hepatocellular carcinoma and two had cutaneous melanoma. The point of sequencing TCRbeta in the periphery was to test whether ivuxolimab changed TCR sequence diversity and drove clonal T-cell expansion. Of the roughly 52 dose-escalation patients, hepatocellular carcinoma was present in approximately 20, melanoma in around 15, renal cell carcinoma in 9 and head and neck cancer in 9. Intravenous ivuxolimab was administered to patients every 2 weeks at six dose levels: 0.01, 0.1, 0.3, 1.5, 3 and 10 mg/kg. The monotherapy dose-escalation portion (N of about 47 patients) of the phase I ivuxolimab trial is reported in the paper. Overall study outcomes, separate from this receptor: Low levels of normalized T-cell clonal expansion were also shown by some nonresponding patients. At doses from 0.1 to 3.0 mg/kg, clonal expansion was seen in both CD4+ and CD8+ blood T cells between baseline and week 6. Antigen specificity was not determined for the clonally expanded peripheral T cells. After ivuxolimab, CD8+ T cells had more expanded clones than CD4+ T cells on average. Partial responders in the 0.1-3.0 mg/kg groups had among the lowest normalized peripheral clonal expansion, especially among CD8+ T cells.

Ends trimmed: V by 4 bases, J by 5 bases; bases unmatched to a gene: 9. The CDR3 covers 15 residues, taking in both the cysteine and the phenylalanine. Only CDR3 DNA remains: 45 bases, in frame from the first base. Per the germline V gene, SGHRS is the CDR1 and YFSETQ is the CDR2. For sequencing of the TCRbeta CDR3 region, genomic DNA was extracted from the sorted cells. The immunoSEQ Assay was used for sequencing of TCRbeta CDR3 regions. TCRdb took this table from immuneACCESS and kept in-frame rearrangements with V and J called. Such tables lack part of the clones; where checked against another copy, unresolved V genes explain under half of the gap, and the rest is unexplained. The table for this sample lists more than 65,000 clones; approximately 90% of them were counted only once. The top ten clones comprise about 1% of the sample.

This TCR was recovered from an adult with an advanced solid tumor such as melanoma, head and neck, liver or kidney cancer. This sample comprised CD4+ or CD8+ T cells sorted from blood, obtained in a trial of the OX40 agonist ivuxolimab. The sequence links TRBV5-1 to TRBJ2-5, with TRBD1 identical over 9 junction bases. The nucleotides are TGCGCCAGCAGCCCGGACAGGGGACTTGGGGAGACCCAGTACTTC. It is translated as CASSPDRGLGETQYF.